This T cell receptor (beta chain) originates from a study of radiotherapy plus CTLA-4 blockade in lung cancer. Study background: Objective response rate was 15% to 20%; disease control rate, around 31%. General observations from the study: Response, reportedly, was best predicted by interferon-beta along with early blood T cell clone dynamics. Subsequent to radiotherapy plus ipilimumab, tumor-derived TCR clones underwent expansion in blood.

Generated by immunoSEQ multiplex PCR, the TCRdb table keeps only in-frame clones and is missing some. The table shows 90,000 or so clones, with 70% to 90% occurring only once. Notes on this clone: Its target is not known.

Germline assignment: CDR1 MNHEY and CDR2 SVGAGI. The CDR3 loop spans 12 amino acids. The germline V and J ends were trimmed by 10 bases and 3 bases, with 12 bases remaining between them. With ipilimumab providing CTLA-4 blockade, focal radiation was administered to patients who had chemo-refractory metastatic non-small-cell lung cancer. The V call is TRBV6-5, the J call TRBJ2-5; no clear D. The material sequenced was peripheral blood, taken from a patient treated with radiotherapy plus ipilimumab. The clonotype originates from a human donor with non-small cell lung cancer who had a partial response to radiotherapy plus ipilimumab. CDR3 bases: TGTGCCACGGGTGGGTCCGAAGAGACCCAGTACTTC. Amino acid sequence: CATGGSEETQYF.